These 9 T cell receptor beta chains came from one sample sequenced in a study of blood T cell repertoires in COVID-19 (dated by TCRdb to about 2020). Library generation was performed with the immunoSEQ multiplex PCR assay. What TCRdb holds here is the immuneACCESS table cut down to in-frame rearrangements. Part of the clones is not present; checked against another copy, under half of the missing clones reflect an unresolved V gene, and the others are unexplained. Here the sample has around 57,000 clones; roughly 90% occur a single time. The leading ten clones occupy 22% of the sample. The specimen sequenced was peripheral blood. The receptors originated from a woman older than 75 with COVID-19, enrolled during active disease.

J is TRBJ2-5 and V is TRBV9, with 9 bases identical to TRBD1. This CDR3 contains 16 residues. V dropped 4 bases and J dropped 5; count of bases not matched to a gene: 12. Germline assignment: CDR1 SGDLS and CDR2 YYNGEE. The CDR3, as DNA: TGTGCCAGCAGCCCCCGGACAGGGGTGGCCCCGGAGACCCAGTACTTC. As protein: CASSPRTGVAPETQYF.

In its sample, this clone was seen once. The J gene is TRBJ2-1, the V gene TRBV11-2, with D possibly being TRBD2 (6 bases). CDR3 length equals 16 residues. In germline, CDR1 is SGHAT, CDR2 FQNNGV. The V gene lost 6 bases and the J gene lost 6 bases, with 21 bases spanning the gap. CDR3 protein: CASRPPGSGSSNEQFF. The DNA of the CDR3 is TGTGCCAGCAGACCCCCCGGGAGTGGGAGCTCCAATGAGCAGTTCTTC.

The rearrangement joins TRBV21-1 to TRBJ1-4; the tabulated D call, TRBD1, remains unverified against the DNA. TRBV21-1 has pseudogene status. The CDR3 sequence is 14 residues long. CDR3 loop: CASRLRHLNEKLFF. The CDR3 region has the DNA TGTGCCAGCAGGTTAAGACACTTGAATGAAAAACTGTTTTTT.

DNA for the CDR3: TGTGCCAGCAGTTACGGGGAGGGCATCACTGAAGCTTTCTTT. It is translated as CASSYGEGITEAFF. This chain connects TRBV6-6 to TRBJ1-1; D uncertain. This CDR3 has 14 residues. V was cut by 2 bases and J by 4 bases, with 11 bases left in between. CDR1 and CDR2 from the germline V gene are MNHNY and SVGAGI (reference sequence).

A single count supports this clone. This chain uses TRBV2 with TRBJ2-5; 10 bases line up with TRBD2. The CDR3 is made up of 17 amino acids. Germline CDR1 SNHLY, CDR2 FYNNEI. V shed 2 bases and J 6 bases; nucleotides not matched to a gene: 12. This chain's CDR3 is CASSESQRGGLKQTQYF. As DNA, the CDR3 is TGTGCCAGCAGTGAAAGTCAGCGGGGGGGCCTCAAACAGACCCAGTACTTC.

V gene TRBV19 combines with J gene TRBJ2-2, with TRBD1 as a possible D gene (5 bases). Germline lookup yields CDR1 LNHDA and CDR2 SQIVND (reference sequence). This CDR3 region has 15 residues. Deletions cut 4 bases from V and 0 bases from J, with 9 bases between. CDR3 in amino acids: CASSSRGSNTGELFF. Here the CDR3 DNA reads TGTGCCAGTAGTAGTAGGGGCTCGAACACCGGGGAGCTGTTTTTT.

This chain links TRBV2 with TRBJ1-6; D is uncertain. V was shortened by 6 bases and J by 15 bases, with 15 bases between the two germline ends. CDR1 SNHLY and CDR2 FYNNEI come from the germline V gene. CDR3 length: 12 residues. The CDR3 reads CASRKGSGILHF. DNA of the CDR3: TGTGCCAGCAGGAAGGGTTCGGGGATCCTCCACTTT.

The genes are TRBV3-1 (or the pseudogene TRBV3-2) and TRBJ1-4, with 7 bases matching TRBD1. The J segment lost 3 bases and the V segment lost 6 bases, leaving 7 bases of the junction unmatched. The CDR3 spans 15 residues. CDR1 is LGHDT and CDR2 is YNNKEL in the germline V gene (reference sequence). The CDR3 sequence is CASRPTQGANEKLFF. The CDR3 DNA sequence: TGTGCCAGCAGGCCCACGCAGGGGGCTAATGAAAAACTGTTTTTT.

The chain recombines TRBV5-1 with TRBJ1-4; 7 nucleotides align to TRBD1. Per germline, CDR1 SGHRS and CDR2 YFSETQ. J was trimmed by 5 bases and V by 0 bases; bases with no gene match: 4. The length of the CDR3 is 15 residues. In DNA form, the CDR3 reads TGCGCCAGCAGCTTGGGGACAGGAGGGAATGAAAAACTGTTTTTT. Translated: CASSLGTGGNEKLFF.